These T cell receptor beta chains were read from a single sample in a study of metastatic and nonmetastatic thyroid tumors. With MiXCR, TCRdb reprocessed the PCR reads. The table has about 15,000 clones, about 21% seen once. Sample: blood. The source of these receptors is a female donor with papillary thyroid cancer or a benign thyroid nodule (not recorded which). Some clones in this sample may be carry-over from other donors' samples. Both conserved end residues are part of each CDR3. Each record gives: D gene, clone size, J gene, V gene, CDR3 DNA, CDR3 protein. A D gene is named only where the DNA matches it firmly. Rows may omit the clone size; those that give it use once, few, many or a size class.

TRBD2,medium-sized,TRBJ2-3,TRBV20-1,TGCAGTGCCGTCCCGGGACTAGCGGAGGGTACAGATACGCAGTATTTT,CSAVPGLAEGTDTQYF
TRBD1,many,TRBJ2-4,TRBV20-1,TGCAGTGCCCCCGGGACAGGGGGGGACATTCAGTACTTC,CSAPGTGGDIQYF
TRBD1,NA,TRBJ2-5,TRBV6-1,TGTGCCAGCAGGCCCACCCTAAGGGGGCTGGGAGAGACCCAGTACTTC,CASRPTLRGLGETQYF
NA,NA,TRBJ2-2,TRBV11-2,TGTGCCATCAGCTTAGGGATCGGTCGGACAGCCCTCTTCACCGGGGAGCTGTTTTTT,CAISLGIGRTALFTGELFF
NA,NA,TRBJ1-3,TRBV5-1,TGCGCCAGCAGCTTGGACAAAGTTGGAGGTAACACCATATATTTT,CASSLDKVGGNTIYF
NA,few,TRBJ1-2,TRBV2,TGTGCCAGCCGTGTTTCGGGCGGTGTGGGCGGCTACACCTTC,CASRVSGGVGGYTF
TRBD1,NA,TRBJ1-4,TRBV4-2,TGTGTCAGCAGCCAAGCCTGGGACAGGGCTGAAAAACTGTTTTTT,CVSSQAWDRAEKLFF
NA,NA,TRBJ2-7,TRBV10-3,TGTGACATCAGTGGCCCACAGTGGAACGAGCAGTACTTC,CDISGPQWNEQYF
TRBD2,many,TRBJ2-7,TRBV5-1,TGCGCCAGCAGCTTGGCCCCGGGACTAGCGGGAGGAGCCTACGAGCAGTACTTC,CASSLAPGLAGGAYEQYF
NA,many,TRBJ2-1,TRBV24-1,TGTGCCACCAGTGCCGCAGGGTCCTACAATGAGCAGTTCTTC,CATSAAGSYNEQFF
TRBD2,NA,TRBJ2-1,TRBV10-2,TGCGCCAGCAGTCCCAGCGGGAGCTCCTACAATGAGCAGTTCTTC,CASSPSGSSYNEQFF
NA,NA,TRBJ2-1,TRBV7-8,TGTGCCAGCAGCCCAACCACCTGGACAGACCAGTTCTTC,CASSPTTWTDQFF
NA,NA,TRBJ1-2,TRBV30,TGTGCCTGGAGTGTACCAGGGGACCTCTATGGCTACACCTTC,CAWSVPGDLYGYTF
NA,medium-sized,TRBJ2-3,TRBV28,TGTGCCAGCAGGGATCGAGGGGTAATGGCAGATACGCAGTATTTT,CASRDRGVMADTQYF
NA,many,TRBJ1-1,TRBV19,TGTGCCAGTCTTCAGGGGAGCACTGAAGCTTTCTTT,CASLQGSTEAFF
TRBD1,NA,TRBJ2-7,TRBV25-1,TGTGACAGCAGTGATCACAGGGGTAACGAGCAGTACTTC,CDSSDHRGNEQYF
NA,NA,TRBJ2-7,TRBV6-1,TGTGCCAGCAGTGAAGGCGCTAGATTAGGTCCCTACGAGCAGTACTTC,CASSEGARLGPYEQYF